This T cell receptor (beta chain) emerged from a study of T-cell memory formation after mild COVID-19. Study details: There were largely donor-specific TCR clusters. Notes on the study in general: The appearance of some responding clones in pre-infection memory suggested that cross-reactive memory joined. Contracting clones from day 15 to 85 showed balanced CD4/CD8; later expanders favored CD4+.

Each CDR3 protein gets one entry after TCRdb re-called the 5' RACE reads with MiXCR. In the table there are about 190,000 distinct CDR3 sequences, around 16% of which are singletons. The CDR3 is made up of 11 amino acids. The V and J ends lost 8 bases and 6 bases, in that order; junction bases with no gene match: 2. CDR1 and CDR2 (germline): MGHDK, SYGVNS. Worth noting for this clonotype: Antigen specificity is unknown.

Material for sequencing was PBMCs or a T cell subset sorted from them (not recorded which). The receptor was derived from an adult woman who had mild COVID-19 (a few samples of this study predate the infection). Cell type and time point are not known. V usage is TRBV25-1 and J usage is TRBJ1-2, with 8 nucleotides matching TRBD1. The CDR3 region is CASRTGNGYTF. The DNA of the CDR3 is TGTGCCAGCCGGACAGGGAATGGCTACACCTTC.